The 23 T cell receptor beta chains reported below all come from one sample, sequenced in a study of T cell responses to AZD1222 COVID-19 vaccine. Profiled with immunoSEQ multiplex PCR; TCRdb holds only in-frame clones, not every one. The repertoire has roughly 180,000 clones, 90% of them found once; the top ten carry about 2.6%. Material: peripheral blood, obtained on day 0 of AZD1222 vaccination. The receptors originated from an adult in good health.

The rearrangement links TRBV13 to TRBJ2-5; 7 positions match TRBD1. The V and J ends lost 4 bases and 5 bases, in that order; junction bases with no gene match: 7. CDR1 and CDR2 from the germline V gene are PRHDT and FYEKMQ (reference sequence). CDR3 length equals 14 residues. The CDR3 spells CASSSKGARETQYF. CDR3 coding DNA: TGTGCCAGCAGCTCCAAGGGGGCTCGGGAGACCCAGTACTTC.

The chain carries TRBV7-3 and TRBJ2-5; 10 bases are shared with TRBD2. The germline V gene encodes CDR1 SGHTA and CDR2 FQGTGA. The CDR3 is 16 residues long. Germline trimming cut 4 bases from V and 6 bases from J; bases unmatched to any gene: 11. The CDR3 coding sequence is TGTGCCAGCAGCTCCCATGGACTAGCGGTTCGTAAGACCCAGTACTTC. Amino acid sequence: CASSSHGLAVRKTQYF.

The CDR3 sequence is CASSPEWGAATEAFF. CDR3 DNA: TGTGCCAGCAGCCCTGAGTGGGGGGCGGCGACTGAAGCTTTCTTT. The chain carries TRBV5-6 and TRBJ1-1; D may be TRBD1 (6 bases). Germline CDR1 is SGHDT and CDR2 is YYEEEE. The CDR3 has 15 residues. The germline V and J ends were trimmed by 4 bases and 5 bases, with 18 bases remaining between them.

CDR3 bases: TGTGCCAGCAGCCCCGGACAGGGGGGAGGTGAAAAACTGTTTTTT. Protein sequence: CASSPGQGGGEKLFF. The chain uses TRBV7-3 and TRBJ1-4; TRBD1 aligns across 10 bases. The CDR3 is made up of 15 amino acids. V lost 5 bases to trimming and J lost 7 bases; unmatched junction nucleotides: 7. The germline V gene encodes CDR1 SGHTA and CDR2 FQGTGA.

This chain uses TRBV19 with TRBJ2-7; D gene unclear. The CDR3 contains 12 residues. The germline V gene encodes CDR1 LNHDA and CDR2 SQIVND (reference sequence). Trimming shortened V by 5 bases and J by 4 bases, and 9 bases separated the two germline ends. In DNA form, the CDR3 reads TGTGCCAGTAGTGGCGAAGGGTACGAGCAGTACTTC. Translated, it gives CASSGEGYEQYF.

This chain joins TRBV10-3 and TRBJ1-5; D might be TRBD1 (5 bases). Trimming took off 8 bases at V and 4 bases at J, with 12 bases between the two ends. Per germline, CDR1 ENHRY and CDR2 SYGVKD. The length of the CDR3 is 13 residues. The CDR3 region has the DNA TGTGCCATCGCCGGGACGGATAATCAGCCCCAGCATTTT. Translation: CAIAGTDNQPQHF.

This clone was observed once. The J gene is TRBJ1-2, the V gene TRBV14, with 10 bases lining up with TRBD1. The CDR3 totals 15 residues. CDR1 and CDR2 from the germline V gene are SGHDN and FVKESK. The V segment lost 0 bases and the J segment 6 bases; nucleotides outside the gene matches: 4. The chain's CDR3 is CASSQDRGTGDGYTF. CDR3 nucleotide sequence: TGTGCCAGCAGCCAAGATCGGGGGACAGGGGATGGCTACACCTTC.

This chain joins TRBV21-1 and TRBJ1-5; the table's D call of TRBD1 was not tested on the DNA. TRBV21-1 is listed as a pseudogene. The length of the CDR3 is 17 residues. The CDR3, as DNA: TGTGCCAGCAGCTCCTTAACGGGACATGCAGGCAATCAGCCCCAGCATTTT. Translated, it gives CASSSLTGHAGNQPQHF.

This chain joins TRBV2 and TRBJ1-3, with TRBD1 matching 8 bases. The CDR3 consists of 14 residues. V trimming: 6 bases; J trimming: 3 bases; junction bases outside the gene matches: 4. CDR1 is SNHLY and CDR2 is FYNNEI in the germline V gene. The CDR3 sequence: CASRYGTGGNTIYF. The CDR3 DNA follows: TGTGCCAGCAGGTACGGGACAGGTGGAAACACCATATATTTT.

The V call is TRBV19, the J call TRBJ2-1; D may be TRBD1 or TRBD2 (5 bases each). The CDR3 length is 15 residues. Germline-derived CDR1 and CDR2 are LNHDA and SQIVND (reference sequence). V lost 1 base and J 1 base, leaving 8 bases between the germline ends. CDR3 sequence (DNA): TGTGCCAGTAGTATAGGAGAGGGGTCCTACAATGAGCAGTTCTTC. Residues: CASSIGEGSYNEQFF. Supplemented by reference TRBV19 and TRBJ2-1, the full variable domain reads DGGITQSPKYLFRKEGQNVTLSCEQNLNHDAMYWYRQDPGQGLRLIYYSQIVNDFQKGDIAEGYSVSREKKESFPLTVTSAQKNPTAFYLCASSIGEGSYNEQFFGPGTRLTVL.

This chain links TRBV27 with TRBJ1-6, with a weak D call TRBD1 (5 bases). V dropped 0 bases and J dropped 6 bases, with 9 bases sitting between them. The CDR3 is 15 residues long. Germline CDR1 is MNHEY and CDR2 is SMNVEV (reference sequence). The CDR3 spells CASSLSRDRNSPLHF. The CDR3 DNA is TGTGCCAGCAGTTTATCTCGGGACCGTAATTCACCCCTCCACTTT.

This chain connects TRBV14 to TRBJ1-4; the match to TRBD1 covers 7 bases. The CDR3 totals 18 residues. CDR1 and CDR2 from the germline V gene are SGHDN and FVKESK. Trimming removed 0 bases from V and 2 bases from J; junction bases left unmatched: 9. CDR3 DNA: TGTGCCAGCAGCCAAGAGTGGCAGGGGGGTTCTACTAATGAAAAACTGTTTTTT. This sequence encodes CASSQEWQGGSTNEKLFF.

This clone was seen a handful of times. The chain links TRBV5-1 to TRBJ1-3; 10 bases align to TRBD1. The CDR3 loop spans 15 amino acids. Germline CDR1 reads SGHRS; CDR2 reads YFSETQ. J gave up 4 bases and V 3 bases, and 4 bases lay outside the gene matches. CDR3 residues: CASSYGTGAGNTIYF. CDR3 DNA: TGCGCCAGCAGCTATGGGACAGGGGCAGGAAACACCATATATTTT. The whole variable domain, remainder taken from reference TRBV5-1 and TRBJ1-3, is KAGVTQTPRYLIKTRGQQVTLSCSPISGHRSVSWYQQTPGQGLQFLFEYFSETQRNKGNFPGRFSGRQFSNSRSEMNVSTLELGDSALYLCASSYGTGAGNTIYFGEGSWLTVV.

The chain joins TRBV10-3 to TRBJ2-7; maybe TRBD1 (6 bases). Trimming removed 3 bases from V and 6 bases from J, with 12 bases in between. The germline V gene encodes CDR1 ENHRY and CDR2 SYGVKD. This CDR3 comprises 13 residues. The CDR3 protein is CAISEQGLVEQYF. CDR3 bases: TGTGCCATCAGTGAACAGGGTCTGGTCGAGCAGTACTTC.

This chain connects TRBV5-4 to TRBJ2-3; 11 bases match TRBD2. In germline, CDR1 is SGHNT, CDR2 YYREEE (reference sequence). V lost 4 bases and J lost 1; bases outside the gene matches: 11. The CDR3 is 18 amino acids. CDR3 coding DNA: TGTGCCAGCAGCCCCTACTCTAGCGGGGGGACCCGCACAGATACGCAGTATTTT. This codes for CASSPYSSGGTRTDTQYF.

This chain joins TRBV4-3 and TRBJ1-2; D remains unclear. V dropped 1 base and J dropped 8 bases, with 11 bases sitting between them. CDR1 and CDR2 from the germline V gene are LGHNA and YSLEER. The CDR3 is made up of 13 amino acids. CDR3 in amino acids: CASSQADGLGYTF. DNA of the CDR3: TGCGCCAGCAGCCAAGCGGACGGGCTAGGCTACACCTTC.

A few counts support this clone. This rearrangement joins TRBV11-1 to TRBJ2-1; D perhaps matches TRBD2 (5 bases). The CDR3 runs to 15 residues. Per germline, CDR1 SGHAT and CDR2 FQDESV (reference sequence). V lost 7 bases, J lost 3 bases, and 16 bases lay in between. The CDR3 loop reads CASTVSATSYNEQFF. CDR3 nucleotide sequence: TGTGCCAGCACCGTTAGCGCCACAAGCTACAATGAGCAGTTCTTC.

The V gene is TRBV5-4, the J gene TRBJ1-6; D gene ambiguous. The V and J ends lost 0 bases and 5 bases respectively, with 6 bases between them. CDR1 SGHNT and CDR2 YYREEE come from the germline V gene (reference sequence). This CDR3 contains 14 residues. CDR3 DNA: TGTGCCAGCAGCTTGGGGGAGAATAATTCACCCCTCCACTTT. Protein: CASSLGENNSPLHF.

The chain carries TRBV7-2 and TRBJ1-1, with D possibly being TRBD1 (5 bases). Germline CDR1 is SGHTA and CDR2 is FQGNSA. The CDR3 extends over 13 amino acids. The ends were cut back, 0 bases at V and 3 bases at J, with 5 bases in the middle. The CDR3 spells CASSLATDTEAFF. The CDR3 DNA is TGTGCCAGCAGCTTAGCGACAGACACTGAAGCTTTCTTT.

This chain connects TRBV11-3 to TRBJ1-1; TRBD1 matches 10 bases. Germline CDR1 SGHNT, CDR2 YENEEA. V was clipped by 5 bases and J by 1 base; unmatched bases: 4. The CDR3 contains 15 residues. CDR3 nucleotide sequence: TGTGCCAGCAGCCCAGGGGACAGGGGGAACACTGAAGCTTTCTTT. It encodes CASSPGDRGNTEAFF. Together with reference TRBV11-3 and TRBJ1-1, the CDR3 gives the full variable domain: EAGVVQSPRYKIIEKKQPVAFWCNPISGHNTLYWYLQNLGQGPELLIRYENEEAVDDSQLPKDRFSAERLKGVDSTLKIQPAELGDSAVYLCASSPGDRGNTEAFFGQGTRLTVV.

Remarks on this clone: Other DNA variants within this sample encode the same CDR3. The rearrangement links TRBV12-3 or TRBV12-4 to TRBJ1-1; no firm D call. The V end was cut by 1 base, the J end by 5 bases, with 8 bases between. CDR3 length: 13 amino acids. The CDR3 is CASSLGGGTEAFF. For the CDR3, the DNA is TGTGCCAGCAGTTTAGGGGGAGGGACTGAAGCTTTCTTT.

V and J are TRBV6-1 and TRBJ1-2; D is ambiguous. Germline V CDR1 and CDR2: MNHNS, SASEGT. Between the trimmed V and J ends, which lost 1 base and 4 bases, there was a span of 10 bases. The CDR3 covers 14 residues. The CDR3, as DNA: TGTGCCAGCAGTGAAGAGGTCACCTCCTATGGCTACACCTTC. It specifies CASSEEVTSYGYTF.

The rearrangement links TRBV4-3 to TRBJ1-5; a weak D match, TRBD1 (6 bases). Trimming pared 1 base from V and 7 bases from J, leaving 14 bases between. The CDR3 spans 15 residues. Germline values: CDR1 LGHNA, CDR2 YSLEER. CDR3 loop: CASSQVTGAGQPQHF. CDR3 bases: TGCGCCAGCAGCCAAGTAACGGGGGCGGGCCAGCCCCAGCATTTT.